This TCR beta chain derives from a study of blood T cell repertoires in COVID-19. Across the whole study: Sites across the United States, Italy and Spain contributed samples from acute and convalescent COVID-19. Sample material is recorded as cDNA or gDNA derived from T cells, B-cell-depleted T cells, or PBMCs.

Here immunoSEQ multiplex PCR was the method, and the copy in TCRdb shows in-frame clones only, minus some. The sample lists 130,000 to 150,000 clones; 70% to 90% were seen once. Trimming took 9 bases from V and 4 from J, leaving 15 bases between them. The CDR3 is made up of 13 amino acids. Germline V gene sequence: CDR1 ENHRY, CDR2 SYGVKD. Sequencing was carried out using peripheral blood. The rearrangement links TRBV10-3 to TRBJ1-2; tentatively, D is TRBD1 (5 bases). The receptor was derived from a woman aged 55-69 years with COVID-19, enrolled during active disease. CDR3: CAIHQGGGYGYTF. Here the CDR3 DNA reads TGTGCCATTCATCAGGGCGGTGGCTATGGCTACACCTTC.